This record concerns one T cell receptor (beta chain) sequence. This clonotype is large (0.1 to 1%) in its sample. The antigen it recognizes is unknown. The input lacks base qualities; no much larger clone sits a single base away. This sample was taken from a study (dated by TCRdb to the mid-2010s). For the study in its entirety: In people whose bodies naturally kept HIV infection under control, the researchers looked into where HIV persistence comes from.

Receptors were amplified or captured by 5' RACE. Data came from an Illumina HiSeq 2000. Through fastp at Q25 and MiXCR, TCRdb rebuilt clones from the public reads, retaining in-frame beta chains. CDR3 protein duplicates are merged, each entry listing the most common genes and DNA. The sample table holds 500 to 750 distinct CDR3 sequences, of which less than 9.5% were seen once. Together, the top ten hold under 35% of the sample. This sequence originates from a male donor with HIV. The sequencing sample was made of total memory T cells from blood PBMCs. Per the publication, the cell subset or site label means: transitional memory CD4+ T cells.

The nucleotide sequence is TGTGCCAGCAGCTCGAGGGACAGGGGGCATGGCTACACCTTC. It translates as CASSSRDRGHGYTF. The chain links TRBV21-1 with TRBJ1-2; the table assigns TRBD1, which was not confirmed against the DNA. TRBV21-1 is recorded as a pseudogene. The CDR3, from cysteine to phenylalanine, totals 14 residues. Just the 42-base CDR3 DNA is kept, in frame starting at base 1.